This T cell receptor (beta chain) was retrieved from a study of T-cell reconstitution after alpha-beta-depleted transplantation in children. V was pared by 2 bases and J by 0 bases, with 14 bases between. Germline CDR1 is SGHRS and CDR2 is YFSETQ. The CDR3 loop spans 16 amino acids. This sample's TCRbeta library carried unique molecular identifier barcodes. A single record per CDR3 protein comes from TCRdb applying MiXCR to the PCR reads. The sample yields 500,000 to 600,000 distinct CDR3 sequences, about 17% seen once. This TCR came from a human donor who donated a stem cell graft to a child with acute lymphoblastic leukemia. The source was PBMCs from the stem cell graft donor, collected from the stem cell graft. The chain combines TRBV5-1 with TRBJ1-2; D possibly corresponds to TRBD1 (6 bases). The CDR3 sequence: CASSFRGSTPNYGYTF. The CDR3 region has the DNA TGCGCCAGCAGCTTCAGGGGTTCCACTCCTAACTATGGCTACACCTTC.